The 10 T cell receptor beta chains in this list originate from one sample, sequenced in a study of read filtering for tumor transcriptome and immune sequencing. From roughly 390 ng of RNA, a library with molecular barcoded alpha/delta and beta/gamma adaptors was made. TCRdb analysed the reads with MiXCR anew, one entry per CDR3 protein. The sample lists approximately 24,000 distinct CDR3 sequences, roughly 23% seen once, with around 46% in the top ten. Input material: a population of CD138-negative cells sorted from bone marrow. The origin of the receptors is a donor aged 40 or over with multiple myeloma.

Here the CDR3 DNA reads TGTGCCAGCAGGAGGGGGGGGGGGAGCTACAATGAGCAGTTCTTC. It codes for CASRRGGGSYNEQFF. The V call is TRBV5-4, the J call TRBJ2-1, with D possibly being TRBD2 (7 bases). Trimming took 5 bases from V and 3 from J, leaving 15 bases between them. Germline values: CDR1 SGHNT, CDR2 YYREEE (reference sequence). This CDR3 contains 15 residues.

The V and J genes are TRBV18 and TRBJ1-1; D is possibly TRBD1 (5 bases). The CDR3 runs to 15 residues. With 0 bases removed from V and 4 bases from J, the gap between germline ends came to 12 bases. Germline CDR1 and CDR2: KGHSH and LQKENI. The CDR3 DNA follows: TGTGCCAGCTCACCACCTTGGGGAAGGGGCACTGAAGCTTTCTTT. This translates into CASSPPWGRGTEAFF.

This clonotype was counted at least ten times. This chain uses TRBV4-1 with TRBJ1-1, with unresolved D. CDR1 is MGHRA and CDR2 is YSYEKL in the germline V gene. V was clipped by 3 bases and J by 7 bases, with 18 bases between them. There are 15 residues in the CDR3. This CDR3 reads CASSQRHRGKVEAFF. Written as DNA, the CDR3 is TGCGCCAGCAGCCAGAGACACCGGGGAAAGGTTGAAGCTTTCTTT.

As to this clonotype: This clone may be a read error of a much larger clone one base away. The rearrangement joins TRBV5-6 to TRBJ2-1; the D gene could be TRBD1 or TRBD2 (6 bases each). Germline V CDR1 and CDR2: SGHDT, YYEEEE. There are 15 residues in the CDR3. Here the CDR3 reads CASSLDGGQYNEPFF. As DNA, the CDR3 is TGTGCCAGCAGCTTGGACGGGGGCCAATACAATGAGCCGTTCTTC.

This clonotype was recorded many times. This chain connects TRBV7-8 to TRBJ2-1, with 8 bases lining up with TRBD1. CDR3 size: 17 residues. J lost 8 bases, V lost 3 bases, and 15 bases had no gene match. Germline V lookup: CDR1 SGHVS, CDR2 FQNEAQ. The CDR3 nucleotides read TGTGCCAGCAGCTTTAGGCATAGGGGACAGGCTCCGGATGAGCAGTTCTTC. It codes for CASSFRHRGQAPDEQFF.

This clonotype was seen only a few times. The chain recombines TRBV5-1 with TRBJ2-3; 16 bases are shared with TRBD2. The CDR3 has 20 residues. CDR1 and CDR2 from the germline V gene are SGHRS and YFSETQ. V was pared by 3 bases and J by 1 base, with 11 bases of the junction left unmatched. CDR3 residues: CASSSAGLAGGLVGTDTQYF. The DNA for the CDR3 is TGCGCCAGCAGCTCCGCGGGACTAGCGGGGGGGCTGGTGGGCACAGATACGCAGTATTTT.

This clonotype has a single count. The chain recombines TRBV30 with TRBJ2-1; 10 positions agree with TRBD1. Unmatched junction bases numbered 8, after V lost 5 bases and J lost 10 bases. The CDR3 is 13 residues long. The germline V gene has CDR1 GTSNPN and CDR2 SVGIG (reference sequence). CDR3 nucleotides: TGTGCCTGGTCGGGACAGGGGTCTTCGGAGCAGTTCTTC. Encoded protein: CAWSGQGSSEQFF.

This clonotype came up a few times. The rearrangement links TRBV6-5 to TRBJ1-6; 8 positions agree with TRBD1. Looked up from germline, CDR1 is MNHEY and CDR2 is SVGAGI. The CDR3 length is 16 residues. With 5 bases clipped from V and 0 bases from J, the junction kept 3 bases outside the gene matches. This CDR3 is CASSRDRLSYNSPLHF. As DNA, the CDR3 is TGTGCCAGCAGTCGGGACAGGCTCTCCTATAATTCACCCCTCCACTTT.

Points on this clonotype: A much larger clone differs from this one at a single base, so this may be a read error. The CDR3 does not close with the conserved phenylalanine or tryptophan, likely indicating a read error. The chain uses TRBV20-1 and TRBJ2-7; 8 bases are shared with TRBD1. Per germline, CDR1 DFQATT and CDR2 SNEGSKA (reference sequence). V shed 5 bases and J 5 bases; nucleotides not matched to a gene: 8. The CDR3 is made up of 13 amino acids. The DNA of the CDR3 is TGCAGTGCTTTCCCAGGGGGCCTAGACGAGCAGTACCTC. Protein: CSAFPGGLDEQYL.

V gene TRBV7-2 combines with J gene TRBJ2-2; no definite D call. This CDR3 region has 13 residues. The germline gives CDR1 SGHTA, CDR2 FQGNSA. With 2 bases removed from V and 4 bases from J, the gap between germline ends came to 5 bases. The CDR3 nucleotides read TGTGCCAGCAGCTTACAGAGCACCGGGGAGCTGTTTTTT. Translating gives CASSLQSTGELFF.